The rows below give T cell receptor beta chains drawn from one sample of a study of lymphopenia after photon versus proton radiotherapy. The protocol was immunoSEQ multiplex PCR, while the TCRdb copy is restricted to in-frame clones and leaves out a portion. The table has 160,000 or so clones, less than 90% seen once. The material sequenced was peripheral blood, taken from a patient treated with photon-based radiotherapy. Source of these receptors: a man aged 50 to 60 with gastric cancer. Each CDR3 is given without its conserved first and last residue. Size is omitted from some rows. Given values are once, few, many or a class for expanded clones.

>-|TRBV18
ASSPLAGDYNEQF
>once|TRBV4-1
ASSQETGASNQPQH
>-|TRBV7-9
ASSPTDRGAGELF
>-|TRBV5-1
ASSLGGSLYEQY
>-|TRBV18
ASSQGVEAF
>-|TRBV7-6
ASSAGQGTGQY
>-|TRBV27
ASSLQLAGYHEQF
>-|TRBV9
ASSVSPLAGPTGELF
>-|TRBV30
AWSPSGVGELF
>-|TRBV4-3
ASRLQVSTNEKLF
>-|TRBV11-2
ASSGLANTGELF
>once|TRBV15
ATSRDPPDTQY
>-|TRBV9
ASSVDDGSNEQY
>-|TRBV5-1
ASSSTSFMGGEQY
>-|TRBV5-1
ASSFESNEQF
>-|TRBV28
ASSAAAGVINEQF
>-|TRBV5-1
ASSRDQPYEQY
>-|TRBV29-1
SERSGLKQY
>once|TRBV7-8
ATEREYTGELF
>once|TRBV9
ASSARLAGETQY
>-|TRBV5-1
ASSTDSASGANVLT
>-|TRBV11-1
ASSLSSKGGETQY
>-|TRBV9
ASSLRPTSTDTQY
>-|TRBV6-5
ASSYSGGSNQPQH
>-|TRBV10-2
ASSVPGTSGSSRTYEQY
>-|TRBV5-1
ASSLRDSTGELF
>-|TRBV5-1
ASSLATAGATY
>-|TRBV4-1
ASSQGPRQGINEQY
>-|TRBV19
ATSTGANEKLF
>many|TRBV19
ASRGLNYEGYT
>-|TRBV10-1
ASSPTSTYEQY
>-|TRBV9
ASSVEIAGPYEQY
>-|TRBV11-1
ASSLRRLNTGELF